This T cell receptor beta chain was recovered during a study of technical replicates of blood from a few donors. Germline assignment: CDR1 MGHDK and CDR2 SYGVNS. The V gene lost 6 bases and the J gene lost 1 base, with 9 bases spanning the gap. The CDR3 loop spans 14 amino acids. Data came from immunoSEQ multiplex PCR; TCRdb stores just in-frame clones and leaves some out. Of some 76,000 clones in the sample, 85% to 95% were seen once. The sample was T cells isolated from PBMCs. The sequence was obtained from a human donor in good health. The V call is TRBV25-1, the J call TRBJ2-2, with D possibly matching TRBD2 (5 bases). The CDR3 region is CASSGLGNTGELFF. Here the CDR3 DNA reads TGTGCCAGCAGCGGACTGGGGAACACCGGGGAGCTGTTTTTT.